A selection of T cell receptor beta chains follows, all from one sample in a study of tumor-infiltrating lymphocytes in primary liver carcinoma. MiXCR, applied by TCRdb to the multiplex PCR reads, yields one record per CDR3 protein. The sample gives 40,000 to 55,000 distinct CDR3 sequences, less than 75% of which show up once; less than 35% is in the top ten. Sequencing was carried out using liver tumor tissue from sampling region 5. These TCRs come from a man aged 40-50 years with primary liver carcinoma and hepatitis B virus infection. CDR3s include the opening cysteine and the closing phenylalanine or tryptophan. Each record gives: J gene, D gene, V gene, CDR3 protein. D genes are given only for firm matches.

>TRBJ1-4|.|TRBV29-1
CSVEEGRNEKPFF
>TRBJ2-1|TRBD2|TRBV6-2/TRBV6-3
CASSYWLAGGFRDEQFF
>TRBJ1-1|.|TRBV29-1
CSVRQALNTEAFF
>TRBJ2-7|TRBD2|TRBV11-2
CTSSLSVGLAGGGYEEYF
>TRBJ2-2|.|TRBV4-1
CTSSPEEGLDIWELFF
>TRBJ2-1|.|TRBV21-1
CASSKGGAWDRQYNEQFF
>TRBJ1-1|TRBD1|TRBV29-1
CSTVVVGGLNTEAFF
>TRBJ2-7|.|TRBV7-9
CAGTLGGRCEQYF
>TRBJ2-1|TRBD2|TRBV11-3
CASNLDQREAFNSYNEQLF
>TRBJ1-2|.|TRBV29-1
CSALMAGDYGYTF
>TRBJ2-7|TRBD2|TRBV6-5
CASCQSGSYEQYF
>TRBJ2-1|.|TRBV29-1
CSVKRGDEQFF
>TRBJ2-2|.|TRBV4-2
CASSQAPNTGTGELLF
>TRBJ1-4|.|TRBV15
CATSRDREGRPNEKLFF
>TRBJ1-2|TRBD1|TRBV28
CASTSEQGDSYGYTF
>TRBJ2-1|.|TRBV4-1
CASSQEPIGGDSHNEQFF
>TRBJ1-5|.|TRBV11-2
CASSLNEGLTNQPQHF
>TRBJ2-6|.|TRBV29-1
CSVEDGPGANVPTF
>TRBJ2-7|.|TRBV7-8
CTRSLDSEDYEQYF
>TRBJ2-3|.|TRBV11-3
CASSLEGSLNTQYF